This T cell receptor beta chain stems from a study of blood T cell repertoires in COVID-19. Allocation to cohorts depended on clinical history reported by the participants. Germline values: CDR1 KGHSH, CDR2 LQKENI. The CDR3 runs to 14 residues. V lost 3 bases and J 3 bases, leaving 11 bases between the germline ends. Sequenced by immunoSEQ multiplex PCR; TCRdb stores in-frame clones only, minus some. The table lists some 490,000 clones, approximately 86% of them singletons. This sequence joins TRBV18 and TRBJ1-1; tentative D call: TRBD1 (5 bases). Material for sequencing was PBMCs or T cells enriched from blood (not recorded which). This clonotype originated in a woman aged 60-70 years who had recovered from COVID-19. The CDR3 nucleotides are TGTGCCAGCTCACCCAACGCGGGGGACACTGAAGCTTTCTTT. Amino acid sequence: CASSPNAGDTEAFF.